Shown below are 31 T cell receptor beta chains from a single sample sequenced in a study of T cell repertoires in cytomegalovirus infection. TCRdb reprocessed the reads with MiXCR, giving one entry per CDR3 protein. The sample includes about 210,000 distinct CDR3 sequences, roughly 6.5% seen only once; the top ten take under 7%. The sequenced sample consisted of PBMCs. Receptor source: a human donor in good health (CMV status not recorded). Some clones in this sample may be carry-over from other donors' samples.

This clonotype has a handful of counts. The V and J genes are TRBV5-1 and TRBJ1-6; D remains unclear. Trimming shortened V by 0 bases and J by 5 bases, and 12 bases separated the two germline ends. This CDR3 is 16 amino acids long. Germline V gene lookup returns CDR1 SGHRS and CDR2 YFSETQ. DNA for the CDR3: TGCGCCAGCAGCTTGGACTTGGCGGGCAATAATTCACCCCTCCACTTT. Protein sequence: CASSLDLAGNNSPLHF.

This clonotype occurred many times. The chain employs TRBV20-1 and TRBJ2-7; tentative D call: TRBD1 (6 bases). Germline CDR1 and CDR2: DFQATT and SNEGSKA (reference sequence). The CDR3 totals 12 residues. Trimming pared 3 bases from V and 6 bases from J, leaving 12 bases between. CDR3 sequence reads: CSASGTPFEQYF. The CDR3 DNA sequence: TGCAGTGCTAGCGGGACACCTTTCGAGCAGTACTTC.

This clonotype was detected ten times or more. The chain links TRBV20-1 to TRBJ2-4, with 7 bases that match TRBD2. V lost 7 bases and J lost 2; bases outside the gene matches: 8. Germline-derived CDR1 and CDR2 are DFQATT and SNEGSKA (reference sequence). The CDR3 runs 14 residues. This chain's CDR3 is CSVGGGRSKNIQYF. The CDR3 coding sequence is TGCAGTGTTGGCGGGGGAAGGTCCAAAAACATTCAGTACTTC.

This clonotype was seen many times. The genes are TRBV4-2 and TRBJ2-2; 11 bases are a match to TRBD2. The CDR3 has 17 residues. From germline, CDR1 is LGHNA and CDR2 YNFKEQ. Trimming took 4 bases from V and 1 from J; bases not matched to a gene: 5. DNA of the CDR3: TGTGCCAGCAGCCGAGACACTAGCGGGGGGAACACCGGGGAGCTGTTTTTT. It encodes CASSRDTSGGNTGELFF.

This clonotype showed up many times. The rearrangement uses TRBV29-1 and TRBJ1-1, with TRBD1 as a possible D gene (5 bases). The CDR3 sequence is 13 residues long. V was cut by 7 bases and J by 0 bases, with 12 bases left in between. Germline lookup yields CDR1 SQVTM and CDR2 ANQGSEA. The CDR3 nucleotides are TGCAGCGCTACTACAGGTTTGAACACTGAAGCTTTCTTT. It is translated as CSATTGLNTEAFF.

This clonotype came up many times. The chain has TRBV7-3 and TRBJ2-3, with 8 bases aligning to TRBD1. Trimming at V came to 4 bases and at J to 4 bases, leaving 4 bases not matched to a gene. Germline-derived CDR1 and CDR2 are SGHTA and FQGTGA. The CDR3 sequence is 14 residues long. This CDR3 is CASSSGQGADTQYF. CDR3 DNA sequence: TGTGCCAGCAGCTCCGGACAGGGCGCAGATACGCAGTATTTT.

This clonotype occurred many times. The chain employs TRBV6-5 and TRBJ1-2; D is uncertain. This CDR3 is 15 amino acids long. Germline V lookup: CDR1 MNHEY, CDR2 SVGAGI. The ends were cut back, 0 bases at V and 4 bases at J, with 12 bases in the middle. In DNA form, the CDR3 reads TGTGCCAGCAGTTACTCGATCGTGTCAGGCTATGGCTACACCTTC. Its protein is CASSYSIVSGYGYTF.

This clonotype was found many times. The V gene is TRBV7-2, the J gene TRBJ2-3; tentatively, D is TRBD2 (6 bases). The germline gives CDR1 SGHTA, CDR2 FQGNSA. The germline V and J ends were trimmed by 8 bases and 6 bases, with 15 bases remaining between them. The CDR3 totals 13 residues. The chain's CDR3 is CASLSYLADTQYF. The CDR3 nucleotides read TGTGCCAGCCTTTCCTACCTAGCGGATACGCAGTATTTT. The variable domain in full, with the rest retrieved from reference TRBV7-2 and TRBJ2-3, is GAGVSQSPSNKVTEKGKDVELRCDPISGHTALYWYRQSLGQGLEFLIYFQGNSAPDKSGLPSDRFSAERTGGSVSTLTIQRTQQEDSAVYLCASLSYLADTQYFGPGTRLTVL.

In this sample, this clonotype turned up many times. The gene calls are TRBV7-9 and TRBJ1-3, with 8 nucleotides matching TRBD1. CDR1 and CDR2 from the germline V gene are SEHNR and FQNEAQ (reference sequence). The junction had 9 bases not matched to a gene; V was cut back by 3 bases and J by 5 bases. There are 16 residues in the CDR3. This chain's CDR3 is CASSFSGQGSRNTIYF. The CDR3 region has the DNA TGTGCCAGCAGCTTCTCCGGACAGGGCTCCCGAAACACCATATATTTT.

This clonotype came up many times. The chain uses TRBV28 and TRBJ2-1; 15 nucleotides agree with TRBD2. The V and J ends lost 6 bases and 10 bases, in that order; junction bases with no gene match: 10. CDR3 size: 16 residues. CDR1 is MDHEN, CDR2 SYDVKM, per germline. The CDR3 region is CASSSRTSGGAVEQFF. The CDR3 DNA sequence: TGTGCCAGCAGCTCCCGGACTAGCGGGGGGGCCGTAGAGCAGTTCTTC.

The chain recombines TRBV29-1 with TRBJ1-1; possibly TRBD1 for D (6 bases). CDR1 is SQVTM and CDR2 is ANQGSEA in the germline V gene. This CDR3 is built from 15 residues. Trimming took 5 bases from V and 3 from J, leaving 19 bases between them. CDR3 nucleotide sequence: TGCAGCGTTACCGGACACCAGGGGAAGGACACTGAAGCTTTCTTT. Residues: CSVTGHQGKDTEAFF.

This clonotype was picked up many times. The rearrangement uses TRBV4-3 and TRBJ1-4, with 9 bases fitting TRBD1. V dropped 2 bases and J dropped 7; count of bases not matched to a gene: 11. CDR1 LGHNA and CDR2 YSLEER come from the germline V gene. This CDR3 contains 17 residues. As DNA, the CDR3 is TGCGCCAGCAGCCAATCCCAAACAGGGGGCCTGGTTGAAAAACTGTTTTTT. It codes for CASSQSQTGGLVEKLFF.

Many counts were recorded for this clonotype. This chain connects TRBV7-6 to TRBJ2-1; 12 bases line up with TRBD2. The CDR3 runs to 16 residues. J was trimmed by 10 bases and V by 0 bases; bases with no gene match: 7. Germline-derived CDR1 and CDR2 are SGHVS and FNYEAQ. The DNA of the CDR3 is TGTGCCAGCAGCTTAGCTACTAGCGGGGGGTCTGAAGAGCAGTTCTTC. It is translated as CASSLATSGGSEEQFF.

The gene calls are TRBV19 and TRBJ1-1; D perhaps matches TRBD1 (6 bases). The CDR3 sequence is 16 residues long. Per the germline V gene, CDR1 is LNHDA and CDR2 is SQIVND (reference sequence). V lost 1 base and J 0 bases, leaving 12 bases between the germline ends. The CDR3 loop is CASSIGVGGLNTEAFF. DNA of the CDR3: TGTGCCAGTAGTATAGGGGTCGGGGGCCTGAACACTGAAGCTTTCTTT. The variable domain in full, completed from reference TRBV19 and TRBJ1-1, reads DGGITQSPKYLFRKEGQNVTLSCEQNLNHDAMYWYRQDPGQGLRLIYYSQIVNDFQKGDIAEGYSVSREKKESFPLTVTSAQKNPTAFYLCASSIGVGGLNTEAFFGQGTRLTVV.

This clonotype was seen many times. The chain is built from TRBV6-2 or TRBV6-3 and TRBJ2-7; unclear D gene. The CDR3 contains 14 residues. Deletions cut 5 bases from V and 2 bases from J, with 13 bases between. The germline CDR1 and CDR2 sequences are MNHEY and SVGEGT. CDR3 residues: CASSTRLRTYEQYF. The CDR3 DNA follows: TGTGCCAGCAGTACCCGACTCCGCACCTACGAGCAGTACTTC.

This clonotype has at least ten counts. Here the CDR3 reads CSARDRLATDTQYF. CDR3 nucleotide sequence: TGCAGTGCTAGAGATCGGTTGGCAACAGATACGCAGTATTTT. The genes are TRBV20-1 and TRBJ2-3; D call uncertain. Trimming removed 0 bases at V and 3 bases at J, with 10 bases between. CDR1 DFQATT and CDR2 SNEGSKA come from the germline V gene (reference sequence). The CDR3 sequence is 14 residues long.

The sample holds many counts of this clonotype. The chain carries TRBV12-3 or TRBV12-4 and TRBJ2-2; D might be TRBD1 or TRBD2, each matching 5 bases. The CDR3 covers 15 residues. Trimming stripped 7 bases from V and 4 bases from J, with 16 bases between. Written as DNA, the CDR3 is TGTGCCAGCACCCTTAGGCAGGGACCCACCGGGGAGCTGTTTTTT. This gives the protein CASTLRQGPTGELFF.

This clonotype was observed many times. The V and J genes are TRBV15 and TRBJ2-1, with 10 bases matching TRBD1. The germline V gene encodes CDR1 LNHNV and CDR2 YYDKDF (reference sequence). With V trimmed by 2 bases and J by 7 bases, 8 bases remained unmatched. This CDR3 region has 16 residues. The CDR3 coding sequence is TGTGCCACCAGCAGACTTGAGGGACAGGGGCGGAATGAGCAGTTCTTC. Translated: CATSRLEGQGRNEQFF.

This clonotype was picked up many times. The chain employs TRBV7-2 and TRBJ1-2, with TRBD1 matching 8 bases. Looked up from germline, CDR1 is SGHTA and CDR2 is FQGNSA. With V trimmed by 2 bases and J by 2 bases, 4 bases remained unmatched. The CDR3 loop spans 15 amino acids. CDR3 sequence: CASSLQGALNYGYTF. CDR3 in DNA: TGTGCCAGCAGCTTACAGGGGGCACTCAACTATGGCTACACCTTC.

This clonotype was seen at least ten times. The J gene is TRBJ2-3, the V gene TRBV6-4; 9 positions match TRBD2. Germline V gene sequence: CDR1 MRHNA, CDR2 SNTAGT. J lost 0 bases, V lost 10 bases, and 8 bases had no gene match. CDR3 size: 15 residues. CDR3 sequence (DNA): TGTGCCACCTCGTCGGCGGGGGGGAGCACAGATACGCAGTATTTT. Its protein product is CATSSAGGSTDTQYF.

This clonotype was counted many times. V is TRBV12-3 or TRBV12-4 and J is TRBJ1-5, with 7 bases lining up with TRBD1. J lost 0 bases, V lost 5 bases, and 7 bases had no gene match. The CDR3 spans 16 residues. In DNA, the CDR3 is TGTGCCAGCAGTCAGGGGGGGCTAAATAGCAATCAGCCCCAGCATTTT. As protein: CASSQGGLNSNQPQHF.

In its sample, this clonotype was seen many times. This sequence joins TRBV7-2 and TRBJ2-2, with 8 bases matching TRBD1. Germline CDR1 and CDR2: SGHTA and FQGNSA. The V and J ends lost 5 bases and 4 bases, in that order; junction bases with no gene match: 6. The CDR3 is 15 amino acids. The chain's CDR3 is CASSPQTGVTGELFF. For the CDR3, the DNA is TGTGCCAGCAGCCCTCAGACAGGGGTCACCGGGGAGCTGTTTTTT.

The CDR3 DNA follows: TGCGCCAGCAGCTTTGGACTAGCGGGGGCCTATGGCTACGAGCAGTACTTC. Translating it yields CASSFGLAGAYGYEQYF. The rearrangement uses TRBV5-1 and TRBJ2-7; 13 bases are a match to TRBD2. The CDR3 sequence is 17 residues long. The V segment lost 2 bases and the J segment 3 bases; nucleotides outside the gene matches: 8. Germline V gene data show CDR1 as SGHRS and CDR2 as YFSETQ.

This clonotype has only a few counts. A clone one base away is much larger, so this may be a read error. This chain joins TRBV12-3 or TRBV12-4 and TRBJ2-2, with 11 bases lining up with TRBD2. The V gene end was trimmed by 8 bases and the J gene end by 5 bases; junction bases not matched to a gene: 4. The CDR3 extends over 14 amino acids. CDR3 residues: CASQLAGVTGELFF. CDR3 nucleotides: TGTGCCAGCCAACTAGCGGGAGTAACCGGGGAGCTGTTTTTT.

This clonotype was seen ten or more times. The V call is TRBV11-2, the J call TRBJ2-1, with TRBD1 as a possible D gene (6 bases). Germline-derived CDR1 and CDR2 are SGHAT and FQNNGV. The CDR3 consists of 16 residues. V gave up 5 bases and J gave up 3 bases, with 17 bases separating them. This CDR3 is CASSPVRGQRYNEQFF. The CDR3 DNA sequence: TGTGCCAGCAGCCCAGTTCGCGGACAGCGCTACAATGAGCAGTTCTTC.

The sample holds many counts of this clonotype. The chain combines TRBV7-2 with TRBJ2-5; 9 bases are shared with TRBD1. The V gene end was trimmed by 5 bases and the J gene end by 5 bases; junction bases not matched to a gene: 6. The CDR3 is made up of 14 amino acids. Germline CDR1 reads SGHTA; CDR2 reads FQGNSA. In DNA, the CDR3 is TGTGCCAGCAGCATGGACAGGGGAAGGGAGACCCAGTACTTC. Its translation is CASSMDRGRETQYF.

Ten or more counts support this clonotype. V usage is TRBV20-1 and J usage is TRBJ2-4, with D uncertain. V lost 5 bases and J 8 bases, leaving 19 bases between the germline ends. The CDR3 contains 14 residues. Germline V gives CDR1 DFQATT, CDR2 SNEGSKA (reference sequence). The CDR3 here is CSAELGRPSHIQYF. In DNA form, the CDR3 reads TGCAGTGCTGAACTCGGACGTCCGAGCCACATTCAGTACTTC.

This clonotype was detected many times. This sequence joins TRBV7-2 and TRBJ2-5; TRBD1 might be the D (6 bases). CDR3 length: 16 residues. Germline assignment: CDR1 SGHTA and CDR2 FQGNSA. V was cut by 3 bases and J by 4 bases, with 18 bases left in between. For the CDR3, the DNA is TGTGCCAGCAGCTTTTCGAGGGGGTCAGGAGGAGAGACCCAGTACTTC. This gives the protein CASSFSRGSGGETQYF.

This clonotype was counted at least ten times. This sequence joins TRBV20-1 and TRBJ1-1; D gene ambiguous. The germline V gene has CDR1 DFQATT and CDR2 SNEGSKA (reference sequence). The CDR3 has 11 amino acids. V was cut by 5 bases and J by 0 bases, with 4 bases left in between. CDR3 amino acids: CSAQMNTEAFF. In DNA form, the CDR3 reads TGCAGTGCTCAGATGAACACTGAAGCTTTCTTT.

This clonotype was recorded at least ten times. This chain links TRBV7-2 with TRBJ2-1, with D uncertain. Germline V gives CDR1 SGHTA, CDR2 FQGNSA. V was pared by 2 bases and J by 9 bases, with 8 bases between. The CDR3 totals 12 residues. The CDR3 DNA sequence: TGTGCCAGCAGCTTAATAGGGCTTGAGCAGTTCTTC. Translated, it gives CASSLIGLEQFF. Full variable domain (outside the CDR3, taken from reference TRBV7-2 and TRBJ2-1): GAGVSQSPSNKVTEKGKDVELRCDPISGHTALYWYRQSLGQGLEFLIYFQGNSAPDKSGLPSDRFSAERTGGSVSTLTIQRTQQEDSAVYLCASSLIGLEQFFGPGTRLTVL.

This clonotype has ten or more counts. This rearrangement joins TRBV6-2 or TRBV6-3 to TRBJ1-5; D is uncertain. Trimming took 2 bases from V and 0 from J, leaving 8 bases between them. CDR1 and CDR2 from the germline V gene are MNHEY and SVGEGT. The CDR3 extends over 15 amino acids. The CDR3 is CASSYVGSSNQPQHF. The CDR3 DNA reads as TGTGCCAGCAGTTACGTCGGGAGTAGCAATCAGCCCCAGCATTTT.